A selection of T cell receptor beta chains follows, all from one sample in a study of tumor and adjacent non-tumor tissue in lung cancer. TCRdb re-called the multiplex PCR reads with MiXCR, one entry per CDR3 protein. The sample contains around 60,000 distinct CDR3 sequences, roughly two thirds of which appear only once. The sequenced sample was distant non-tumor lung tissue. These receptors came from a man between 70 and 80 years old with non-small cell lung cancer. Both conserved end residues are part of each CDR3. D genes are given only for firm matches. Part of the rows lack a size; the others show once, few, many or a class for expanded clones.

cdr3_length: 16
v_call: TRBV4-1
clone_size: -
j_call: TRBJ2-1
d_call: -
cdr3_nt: TGCGCCAACTCCTATACCGGATGGAGCTCCTACAATGAGCAGTTCTTC
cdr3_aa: CANSYTGWSSYNEQFF

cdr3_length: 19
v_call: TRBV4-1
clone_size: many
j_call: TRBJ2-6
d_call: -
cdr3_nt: TGCGCCAGCAGCCAACAAGCGGCACGGATAGGCTCTGGGGCCAACGTCCTGACTTTC
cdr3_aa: CASSQQAARIGSGANVLTF

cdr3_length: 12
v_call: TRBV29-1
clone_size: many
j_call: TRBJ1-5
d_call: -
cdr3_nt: TGCAGCGTTCAGGATGGCAATCAGCCCCAGCATTTT
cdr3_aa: CSVQDGNQPQHF

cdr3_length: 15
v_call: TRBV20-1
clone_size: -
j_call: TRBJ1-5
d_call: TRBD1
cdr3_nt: TGCAGTACCCACTCGGGACAGGGGGACACCCAGTCCCAACATTTT
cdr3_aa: CSTHSGQGDTQSQHF

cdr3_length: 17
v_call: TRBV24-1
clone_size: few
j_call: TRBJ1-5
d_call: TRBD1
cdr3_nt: TGTGCCACCAGTGACTACCCCGGGACAGGGGGCAATCAGCCCCAGCATTTT
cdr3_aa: CATSDYPGTGGNQPQHF

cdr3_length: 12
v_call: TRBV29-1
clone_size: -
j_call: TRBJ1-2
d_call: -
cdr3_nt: TGCAGCGCAGGACGGGGGGCGCATGGATACACCTTC
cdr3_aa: CSAGRGAHGYTF

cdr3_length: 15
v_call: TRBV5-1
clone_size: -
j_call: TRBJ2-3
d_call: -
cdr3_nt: TGCGCCAGCACCTGGGGAAGCCTTAGCAAAGATACGCAGTATTTT
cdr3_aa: CASTWGSLSKDTQYF

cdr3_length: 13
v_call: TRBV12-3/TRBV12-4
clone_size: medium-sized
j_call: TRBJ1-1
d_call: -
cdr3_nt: TGTGCCAGCAGTTTAGGCCGGGGCTACGAAGCTTTCTTT
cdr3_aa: CASSLGRGYEAFF

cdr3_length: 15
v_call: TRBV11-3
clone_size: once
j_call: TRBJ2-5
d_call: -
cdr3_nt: TGTGCCAGTAGGCCTGGGGGATGGGTCCAAGAGACCCATTACTTC
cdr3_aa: CASRPGGWVQETHYF

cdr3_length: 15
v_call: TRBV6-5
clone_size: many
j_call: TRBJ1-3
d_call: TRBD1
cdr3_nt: TGTGCCAGCAGTTTTACAGGGGTCGGTGGAAACACCATATATTTT
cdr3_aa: CASSFTGVGGNTIYF

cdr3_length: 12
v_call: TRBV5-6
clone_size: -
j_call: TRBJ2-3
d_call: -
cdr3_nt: TGTGCCAGCAGCTTCAAGGTAGATATGCAGTATTTT
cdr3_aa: CASSFKVDMQYF

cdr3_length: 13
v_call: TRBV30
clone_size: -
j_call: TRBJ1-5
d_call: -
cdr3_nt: TGTGCCTGGAGTACAGGGAACAATCAGCCCCAGCATTTT
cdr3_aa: CAWSTGNNQPQHF

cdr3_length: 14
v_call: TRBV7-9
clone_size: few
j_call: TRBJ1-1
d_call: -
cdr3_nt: TGTGCCAGCACTGCCGGGCGATTGAACACTGAAGCTTTCTTT
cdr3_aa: CASTAGRLNTEAFF

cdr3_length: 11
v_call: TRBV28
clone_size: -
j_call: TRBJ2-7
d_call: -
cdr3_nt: TGTGCCAGCAGTAAGGCCTACGAGCAGTACTTC
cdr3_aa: CASSKAYEQYF

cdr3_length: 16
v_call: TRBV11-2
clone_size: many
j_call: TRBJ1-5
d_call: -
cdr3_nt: TGTGCCAGCAGCTTAAAGATCGACGATAGCAATCAGCCCCAGCATTTT
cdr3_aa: CASSLKIDDSNQPQHF

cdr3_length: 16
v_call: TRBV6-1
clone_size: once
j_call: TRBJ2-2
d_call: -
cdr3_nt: TGTGCCAGCAGTGAGTCGCAGGGTTCGGACACCAGGGAGCTGTTTTTT
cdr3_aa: CASSESQGSDTRELFF

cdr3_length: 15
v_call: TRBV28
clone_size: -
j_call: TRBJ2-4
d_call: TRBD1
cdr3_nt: TGTGCCAGCAAGTTTACAGGGACAGGGGGAAACATTCAGTACTTC
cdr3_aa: CASKFTGTGGNIQYF

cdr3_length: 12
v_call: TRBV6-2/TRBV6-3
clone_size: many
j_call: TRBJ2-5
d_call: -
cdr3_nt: TGTGCCAGAACCGGGGGAGGAGAGACCCAGTACTTC
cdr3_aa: CARTGGGETQYF

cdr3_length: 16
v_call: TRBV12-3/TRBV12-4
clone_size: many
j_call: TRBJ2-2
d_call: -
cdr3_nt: TGTGCCAGCAGTTTAGCGGGGGGAACGAACACCGGGGAGCTGTTTTTT
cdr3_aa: CASSLAGGTNTGELFF

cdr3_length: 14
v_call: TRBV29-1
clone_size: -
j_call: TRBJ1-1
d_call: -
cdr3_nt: TGCAGCATCCTCACCAGGGGTTCGGGCACTGAAGCTTTCTTT
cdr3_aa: CSILTRGSGTEAFF

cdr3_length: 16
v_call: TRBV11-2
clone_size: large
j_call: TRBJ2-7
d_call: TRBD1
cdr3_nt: TGTGCCAGCTCCCGACACGAGGACAGGGCATCCTACGAGCAGTACTTC
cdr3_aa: CASSRHEDRASYEQYF

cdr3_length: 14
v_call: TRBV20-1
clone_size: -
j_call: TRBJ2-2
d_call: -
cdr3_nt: TGCAGTGCTAGAGGCAGGGGTGACGCCGGGGAGCTGTTTTTT
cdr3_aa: CSARGRGDAGELFF

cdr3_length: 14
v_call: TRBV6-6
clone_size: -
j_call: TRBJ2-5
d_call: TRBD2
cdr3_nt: TGTGCCAGCAGATCTTTGGTCACTCGGGAGGCCCAGTACTTC
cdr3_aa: CASRSLVTREAQYF

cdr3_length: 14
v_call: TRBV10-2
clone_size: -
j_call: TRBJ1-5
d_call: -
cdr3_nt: TGCGCAAGCGACAACATCAATAGCAATCAGCCCCAGCATTTT
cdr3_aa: CASDNINSNQPQHF

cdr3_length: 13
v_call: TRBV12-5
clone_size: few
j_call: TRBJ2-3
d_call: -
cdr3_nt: TGTGCTAGTGGTTTGTCGGGGACAGATACGCAGTATTTT
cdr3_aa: CASGLSGTDTQYF

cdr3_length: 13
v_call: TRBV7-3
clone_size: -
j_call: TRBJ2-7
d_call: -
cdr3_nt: TGTGCCAGCAGCTTAACCCCCCTAGGGGAGCAGTACTTC
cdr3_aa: CASSLTPLGEQYF

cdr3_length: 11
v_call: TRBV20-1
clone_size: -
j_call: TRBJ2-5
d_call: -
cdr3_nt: TGCAGTGCTAGGGGTAGTGAGACCCAGTACTTC
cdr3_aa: CSARGSETQYF

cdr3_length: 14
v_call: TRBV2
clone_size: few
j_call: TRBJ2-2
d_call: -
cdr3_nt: TGTGCCAGCAGTGTCCGGGGACGGACCGGGGAGCTGTTTTTT
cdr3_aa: CASSVRGRTGELFF

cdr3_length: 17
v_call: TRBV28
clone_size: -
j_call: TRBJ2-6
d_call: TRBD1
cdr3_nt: TGTGCCAGCAGTCCACGACAGGGCCCATCTGGGGCCAACGTCCTGACTTTC
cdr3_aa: CASSPRQGPSGANVLTF

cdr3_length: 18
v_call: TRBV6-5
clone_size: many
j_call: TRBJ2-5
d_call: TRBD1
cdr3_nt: TGTGCCAGCAGACCATTCTTCACAGGGGCTAGTTGGCAAGAGACCCAGTACTTC
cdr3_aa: CASRPFFTGASWQETQYF

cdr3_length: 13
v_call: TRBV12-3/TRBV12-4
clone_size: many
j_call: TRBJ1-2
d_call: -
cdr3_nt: TGTGCCAGCATTGGGGGCAGGGGCTATGGCTACACCTTC
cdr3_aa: CASIGGRGYGYTF

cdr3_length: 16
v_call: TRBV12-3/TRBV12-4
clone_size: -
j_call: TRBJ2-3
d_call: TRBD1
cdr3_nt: TGTGCCAGGCTTTTGGGGGCGACAGGGATATTGAACACGCAGTATTTT
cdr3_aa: CARLLGATGILNTQYF

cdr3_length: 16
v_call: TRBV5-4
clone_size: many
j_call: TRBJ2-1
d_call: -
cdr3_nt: TGTGCCAGCAGCCGGGGTGGCGGGGAGTCCTACAATGAGCAGTTCTTC
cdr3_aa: CASSRGGGESYNEQFF

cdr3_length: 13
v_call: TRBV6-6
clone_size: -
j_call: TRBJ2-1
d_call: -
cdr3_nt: TGTGCCAGCAGTTACTCGGCCAGGGATGAGCAGCTCTTC
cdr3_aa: CASSYSARDEQLF

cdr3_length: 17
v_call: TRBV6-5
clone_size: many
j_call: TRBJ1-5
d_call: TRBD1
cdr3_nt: TGTGCCAGCAGTTCAGGGGGCCCTAAACGGGGGTACCAGCCCCAGCATTTT
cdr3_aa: CASSSGGPKRGYQPQHF

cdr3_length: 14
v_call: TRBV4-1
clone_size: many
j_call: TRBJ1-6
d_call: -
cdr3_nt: TGCGCCAGCAGCCAAGACCAGGGACCCGCACCCCTCCACTTT
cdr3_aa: CASSQDQGPAPLHF

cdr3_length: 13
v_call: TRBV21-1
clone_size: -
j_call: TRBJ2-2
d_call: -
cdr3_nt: TGTGCCAGCAGCATTCATAACCCCGGGGAGCTGTTTTTT
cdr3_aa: CASSIHNPGELFF

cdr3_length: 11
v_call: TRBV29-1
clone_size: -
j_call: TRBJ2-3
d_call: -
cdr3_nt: TGCAGCTCCAGAGGCACCGATACGGAGTATTTT
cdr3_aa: CSSRGTDTEYF

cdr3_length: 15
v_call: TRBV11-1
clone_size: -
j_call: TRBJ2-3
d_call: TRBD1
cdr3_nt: TGTGCCAGCAGCCAAGACAGGGGGCGAACAGATATGCAGTATTTT
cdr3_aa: CASSQDRGRTDMQYF

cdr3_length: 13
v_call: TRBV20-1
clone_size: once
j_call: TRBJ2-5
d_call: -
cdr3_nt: TGCAGTGCAAACGAGGACATCTCGGGGACCCAGTACTTC
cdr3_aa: CSANEDISGTQYF

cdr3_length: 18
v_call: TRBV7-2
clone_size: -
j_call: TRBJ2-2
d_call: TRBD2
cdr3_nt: TGTGCCAGCAGCAGAGGAGGGCTAGCGGGAGAGAGGGACGGGGAGCTGTTTTTC
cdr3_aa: CASSRGGLAGERDGELFF

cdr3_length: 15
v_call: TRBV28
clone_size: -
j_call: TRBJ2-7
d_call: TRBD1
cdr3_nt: TGTGCCAGCAGTTCTCCCGGGACAGCGAAATACGAGCAGTACTTC
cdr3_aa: CASSSPGTAKYEQYF

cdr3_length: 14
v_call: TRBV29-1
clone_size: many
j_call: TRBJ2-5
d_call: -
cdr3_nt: TGCAGCGTTGAAAGGGGGGGGGATTTAGAGACCCAGTACTTC
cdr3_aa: CSVERGGDLETQYF

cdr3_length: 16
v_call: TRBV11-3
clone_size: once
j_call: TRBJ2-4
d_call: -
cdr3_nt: TGTGCCAGTAGTTTGAACAGGTGTAATTCCAAAAACATTCAGTACTTC
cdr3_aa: CASSLNRCNSKNIQYF

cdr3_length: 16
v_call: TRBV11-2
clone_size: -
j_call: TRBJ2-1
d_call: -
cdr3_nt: TGTGCCAGCCGCCCCCTGAGCGGGTTAGCCCAGGATGGGCAGTTCTTC
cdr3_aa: CASRPLSGLAQDGQFF

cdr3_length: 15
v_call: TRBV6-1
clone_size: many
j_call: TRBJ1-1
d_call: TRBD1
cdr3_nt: TGTGCCAGCATTCTAACCGGGACAGCCTACACTGAAGCTTTCTTT
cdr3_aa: CASILTGTAYTEAFF

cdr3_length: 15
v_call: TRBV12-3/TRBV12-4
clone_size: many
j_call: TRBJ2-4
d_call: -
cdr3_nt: TGTGCCAGCAGCCTACAGGTTCTAGCCAAAAACATTCAGTACTTC
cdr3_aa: CASSLQVLAKNIQYF

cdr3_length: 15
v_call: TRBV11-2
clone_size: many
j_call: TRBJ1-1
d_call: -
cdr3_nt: TGTGCCAGCAGCTTCCGGGACATTGGGACCACTGAAGCTTTCTTT
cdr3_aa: CASSFRDIGTTEAFF

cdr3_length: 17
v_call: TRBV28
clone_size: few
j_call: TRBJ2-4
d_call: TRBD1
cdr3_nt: TGTGCCAGCAGTTTCCTCTCAGGGGGCGATGCCAAAAACATTCAGTACTTC
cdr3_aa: CASSFLSGGDAKNIQYF

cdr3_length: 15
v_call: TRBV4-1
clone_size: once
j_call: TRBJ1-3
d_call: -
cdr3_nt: TGCGCCAGCAGACGCACCGAGGACTCTGGAAACACTATATATTTT
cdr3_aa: CASRRTEDSGNTIYF

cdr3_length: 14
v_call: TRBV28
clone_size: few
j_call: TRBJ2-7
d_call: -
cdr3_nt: TGTGCCTGCCAGGCCGGGACACAGACCTACGAGCAGTACTTC
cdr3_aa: CACQAGTQTYEQYF

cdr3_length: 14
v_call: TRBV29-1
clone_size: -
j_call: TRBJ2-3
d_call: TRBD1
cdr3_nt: TGCAGCAGCAACCCGGGACAGGGGAAAGATACGCAGTATTTT
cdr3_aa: CSSNPGQGKDTQYF

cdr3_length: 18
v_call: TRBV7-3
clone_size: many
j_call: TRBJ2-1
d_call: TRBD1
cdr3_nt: TGTGCCAGCAGCTCATCTTCCTGGCGGGACAGGGGGTTCAATGAGCAGTTCTTC
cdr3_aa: CASSSSSWRDRGFNEQFF

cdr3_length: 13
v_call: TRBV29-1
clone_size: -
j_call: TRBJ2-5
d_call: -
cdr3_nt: TGCAGCGTTGATGGCAGACTACAAGAGGCCCAGTACTTC
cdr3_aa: CSVDGRLQEAQYF

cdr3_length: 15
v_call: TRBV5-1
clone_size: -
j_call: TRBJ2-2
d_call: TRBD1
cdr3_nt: TGCGCCAGCAGTTCGGGACAGCTAAACACCGGGGAGCTGCTTTTT
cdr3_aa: CASSSGQLNTGELLF

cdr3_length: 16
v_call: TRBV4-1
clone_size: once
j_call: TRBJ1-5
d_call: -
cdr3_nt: TGCGCCAGCAGCCAAGAACAGACGTCCCCTTGTCAGCCTCAGCATTTT
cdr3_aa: CASSQEQTSPCQPQHF

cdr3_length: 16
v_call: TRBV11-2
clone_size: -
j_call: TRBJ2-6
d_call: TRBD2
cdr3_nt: TGTGCCAGCTCCCGGGGGGGTAGCTCTGGGGCCAACGTCCTGACTTTC
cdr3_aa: CASSRGGSSGANVLTF

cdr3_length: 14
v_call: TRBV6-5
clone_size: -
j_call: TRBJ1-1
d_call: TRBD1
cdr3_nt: TGTGCCAGCAGATGGACAGGGGGAGGCACTAAAGCTTTCTTC
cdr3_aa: CASRWTGGGTKAFF

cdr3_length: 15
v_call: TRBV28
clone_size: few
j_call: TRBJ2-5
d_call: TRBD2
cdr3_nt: TGTGCCAGCGGTTCCGGGGGAGGGTGGGAAGAGACCCAGTACTTC
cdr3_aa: CASGSGGGWEETQYF